Following are 7 T cell receptor beta chains from one sample sequenced in a study of shared clonotypes between healthy human individuals. Assay used: immunoSEQ multiplex PCR; TCRdb lists only in-frame clones, some missing. This table holds about 2.4 million clones, roughly 93% found once. Source material: naive CD4+ T cells from PBMCs. Indicated subset: CD45RA+ positively selected. The origin of the receptors is a man aged 18 to 30 in good health. Some clones in this sample may be carry-over from other donors' samples.

The genes are TRBV6-6 and TRBJ2-7; D is perhaps TRBD2 (6 bases). In germline, CDR1 is MNHNY, CDR2 SVGAGI (reference sequence). Trimming pared 5 bases from V and 2 bases from J, leaving 16 bases between. The CDR3 extends over 15 amino acids. The CDR3 region is CASSRDSDIPYEQYF. CDR3 nucleotide sequence: TGTGCCAGCAGTAGGGACTCCGATATCCCCTACGAGCAGTACTTC.

The chain combines TRBV15 with TRBJ1-1; unclear D gene. V lost 3 bases and J 6 bases, leaving 11 bases between the germline ends. The CDR3 has 13 amino acids. Germline V gene lookup returns CDR1 LNHNV and CDR2 YYDKDF (reference sequence). CDR3 nucleotides: TGTGCCACCAGCAGTGTCTCGGCACCTGAAGCTTTCTTT. Protein product: CATSSVSAPEAFF.

The chain joins TRBV15 to TRBJ1-4; D remains ambiguous. Trimming removed 6 bases from V and 0 bases from J, with 14 bases in between. Germline V lookup: CDR1 LNHNV, CDR2 YYDKDF (reference sequence). The CDR3 contains 16 residues. CDR3 coding DNA: TGTGCCACCAGAGAGCAATGGCAGACAACTAATGAAAAACTGTTTTTT. This codes for CATREQWQTTNEKLFF.

The chain is built from TRBV10-3 and TRBJ1-1, with D perhaps matching TRBD1 (5 bases). CDR1 and CDR2 (germline): ENHRY, SYGVKD. The CDR3 is made up of 20 amino acids. Trimming removed 7 bases from V and 1 base from J, with 31 bases in between. As DNA, the CDR3 is TGTGCCATCACTCCTCGTTTAGGGGAAGCCGGCAGGGACGAGAACACTGAAGCTTTCTTT. It translates to CAITPRLGEAGRDENTEAFF.

The chain has TRBV28 and TRBJ2-7; 8 bases match TRBD2. The V segment lost 5 bases and the J segment 4 bases; nucleotides outside the gene matches: 13. Germline CDR1 MDHEN, CDR2 SYDVKM. The CDR3 has 16 residues. CDR3 DNA: TGTGCCAGCAGTCCACCCGGGGCGGGAGGCATTTACGAGCAGTACTTC. Its protein is CASSPPGAGGIYEQYF. Full variable domain (outside the CDR3, taken from reference TRBV28 and TRBJ2-7): DVKVTQSSRYLVKRTGEKVFLECVQDMDHENMFWYRQDPGLGLRLIYFSYDVKMKEKGDIPEGYSVSREKKERFSLILESASTNQTSMYLCASSPPGAGGIYEQYFGPGTRLTVT.

The chain uses TRBV30 and TRBJ1-4; 7 bases map to TRBD1. The CDR3 consists of 15 residues. Trimming at V came to 4 bases and at J to 8 bases, leaving 13 bases not matched to a gene. Germline values: CDR1 GTSNPN, CDR2 SVGIG (reference sequence). The CDR3 DNA follows: TGTGCCTGGAATCCGACAGGGACCTACGGGGAAAAACTGTTTTTT. Its translation: CAWNPTGTYGEKLFF.

The rearrangement joins TRBV11-2 to TRBJ1-1, with D maybe TRBD1 (5 bases). V was clipped by 2 bases and J by 5 bases, with 9 bases between them. This CDR3 spans 13 amino acids. The germline gives CDR1 SGHAT, CDR2 FQNNGV. CDR3 DNA sequence: TGTGCCAGCAGCTTACGGGGGGGGACTGAAGCTTTCTTT. Its translation is CASSLRGGTEAFF.